Below are 10 T cell receptor beta chains sequenced from a single sample in a study of CD8 T cells in ankylosing spondylitis (dated by TCRdb to the late 2010s). The library was made by 5' RACE. The instrument was an Illumina HiSeq 2500. TCRdb trimmed public reads at Q25 via fastp, called clones via MiXCR and kept in-frame beta chains. Rows are combined by CDR3 protein, so each entry shows the most common genes and DNA. This sample is represented by about 130,000 distinct CDR3 sequences; around 9.7% of them were singletons. The ten largest clonotypes hold 3% to 4% of the sample. The specimen was blood, either unsorted or a sorted T cell fraction (not recorded which). The receptors stem from a male donor with ankylosing spondylitis or in good health (not recorded which).

This chain uses TRBV7-9 with TRBJ2-5; 7 positions agree with TRBD2. There are 14 residues in the CDR3. With 1 base clipped from V and 4 bases from J, the junction kept 3 bases outside the gene matches. Germline V CDR1 and CDR2: SEHNR, FQNEAQ (reference sequence). The CDR3 sequence is CASSLEASGETQYF. The CDR3 nucleotides are TGTGCCAGCAGCTTAGAAGCTAGCGGAGAGACCCAGTACTTC.

This clonotype was seen at least ten times. This chain connects TRBV20-1 to TRBJ1-6; D is undetermined. V was pared by 3 bases and J by 9 bases, with 18 bases between. CDR1 and CDR2 from the germline V gene are DFQATT and SNEGSKA (reference sequence). This CDR3 region has 15 residues. The CDR3 spells CSASSPSSLGSPLHF. The CDR3 nucleotides read TGCAGTGCTAGTTCGCCGAGCTCGTTGGGTTCACCCCTCCACTTT.

This chain connects TRBV11-2 to TRBJ2-7, with D perhaps matching TRBD1 (7 bases). The V end lost 2 bases, the J end lost 3 bases, and 23 bases lay between the germline ends. This CDR3 has 18 residues. CDR1 SGHAT and CDR2 FQNNGV come from the germline V gene. CDR3 protein: CASSLIGEGGQRYYEQYF. Written as DNA, the CDR3 is TGTGCCAGCAGCTTAATAGGAGAGGGGGGACAGCGATACTACGAGCAGTACTTC.

This clonotype occurred many times. The V gene is TRBV5-6, the J gene TRBJ2-1, with a weak D call TRBD1 (6 bases). This CDR3 has 13 residues. CDR1 and CDR2 from the germline V gene are SGHDT and YYEEEE. V was trimmed by 3 bases and J by 7 bases, leaving 11 bases between them. In DNA form, the CDR3 reads TGTGCCAGCAGCTCTCAGGGGTCAAATGAGCAGTTCTTC. This sequence encodes CASSSQGSNEQFF.

This clonotype came up many times. This chain uses TRBV7-9 with TRBJ2-5, with TRBD2 matching 10 bases. The CDR3 length is 15 residues. Germline lookup yields CDR1 SEHNR and CDR2 FQNEAQ (reference sequence). The ends lost 8 bases at V and 6 bases at J; junction bases unmatched: 12. In DNA form, the CDR3 reads TGTGCCAGCGCAATGACTAGCGGGTCTAACCAGACCCAGTACTTC. This codes for CASAMTSGSNQTQYF. The full variable domain, in which reference TRBV7-9 and TRBJ2-5 provide the parts outside the CDR3, is DTGVSQNPRHKITKRGQNVTFRCDPISEHNRLYWYRQTLGQGPEFLTYFQNEAQLEKSRLLSDRFSAERPKGSFSTLEIQRTEQGDSAMYLCASAMTSGSNQTQYFGPGTRLLVL.

On this clonotype itself: Since a much larger clone is just one base distant, this may be a read error. V is TRBV25-1 and J is TRBJ2-3, with D possibly being TRBD2 (6 bases). The germline V gene has CDR1 MGHDK and CDR2 SYGVNS. The CDR3 runs to 15 residues. CDR3 residues: CASSEFSGSTDTRYF. The CDR3 DNA reads TGTGCCAGCAGTGAATTTAGCGGTTCCACAGATACGCGGTATTTT.

This clonotype showed up many times. The chain employs TRBV6-1 and TRBJ2-7, with D hard to call. The CDR3 runs to 17 residues. Germline lookup yields CDR1 MNHNS and CDR2 SASEGT. Trimming removed 4 bases at V and 1 base at J, with 20 bases between. In DNA form, the CDR3 reads TGTGCCAGCAGTGGGTTCCTGCCGCGACAAGGGTCCTACGAGCAGTACTTC. Its protein is CASSGFLPRQGSYEQYF.

This clonotype was seen many times. This chain uses TRBV11-2 with TRBJ2-3, with D perhaps TRBD2 (5 bases). Per the germline V gene, CDR1 is SGHAT and CDR2 is FQNNGV. The CDR3 has 12 residues. Trimming took off 5 bases at V and 3 bases at J, with 6 bases between the two ends. CDR3 region: CASSRLTDTQYF. In DNA, the CDR3 is TGTGCCAGCAGCAGACTAACAGATACGCAGTATTTT.

In its sample, this clonotype was seen a few times. The rearrangement joins TRBV6-2 or TRBV6-3 to TRBJ2-3; a possible D gene is TRBD2 (6 bases). Germline CDR1 is MNHEY and CDR2 is SVGEGT. V dropped 4 bases and J dropped 5 bases, with 19 bases sitting between them. The CDR3 consists of 16 residues. CDR3 sequence: CASSSMTRVERDTQYF. The CDR3 nucleotides read TGTGCCAGCAGTTCGATGACTAGAGTAGAGAGAGATACGCAGTATTTT.

This clonotype was detected ten times or more. The chain recombines TRBV20-1 with TRBJ2-1; D remains ambiguous. Germline V CDR1 and CDR2: DFQATT, SNEGSKA (reference sequence). Trimming removed 2 bases from V and 0 bases from J, with 8 bases in between. The CDR3 is made up of 14 amino acids. The DNA of the CDR3 is TGCAGTGCTAGAAAGTCAGACTCCTACAATGAGCAGTTCTTC. Its protein is CSARKSDSYNEQFF.